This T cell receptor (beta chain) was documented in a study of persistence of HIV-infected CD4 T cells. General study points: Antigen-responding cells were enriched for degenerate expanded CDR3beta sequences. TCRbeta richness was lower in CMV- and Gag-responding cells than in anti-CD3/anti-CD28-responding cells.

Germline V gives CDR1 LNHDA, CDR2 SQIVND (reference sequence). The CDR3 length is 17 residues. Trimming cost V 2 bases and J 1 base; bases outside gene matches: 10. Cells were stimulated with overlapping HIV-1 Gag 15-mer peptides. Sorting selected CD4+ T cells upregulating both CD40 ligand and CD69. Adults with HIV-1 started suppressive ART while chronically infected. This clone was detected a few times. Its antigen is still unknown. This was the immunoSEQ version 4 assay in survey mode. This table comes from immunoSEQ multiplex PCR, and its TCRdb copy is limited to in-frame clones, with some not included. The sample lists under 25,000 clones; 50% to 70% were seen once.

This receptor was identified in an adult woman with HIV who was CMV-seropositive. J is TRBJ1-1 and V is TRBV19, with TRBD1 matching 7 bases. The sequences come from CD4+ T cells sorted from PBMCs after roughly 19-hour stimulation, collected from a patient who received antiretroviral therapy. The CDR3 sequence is CASSIPPRTGRNTEAFF. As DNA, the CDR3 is TGTGCCAGTAGTATACCCCCCCGGACAGGCCGGAACACTGAAGCTTTCTTT.